Sequencing of this T cell receptor (beta chain) was carried out in a study of blood T cell repertoires in COVID-19. Germline V gene data show CDR1 as MNHEY and CDR2 as SMNVEV (reference sequence). This CDR3 is built from 14 residues. Trimming took off 7 bases at V and 9 bases at J, with 21 bases between the two ends. Sequencing was performed with immunoSEQ multiplex PCR; in TCRdb, only in-frame clones are kept and a portion is missing. The table records about 45,000 clones, 65% to 85% of them present only once. Sequences were obtained from peripheral blood. This chain connects TRBV27 to TRBJ2-5, with a tentative D call TRBD2 (6 bases). This receptor was identified in a man aged 80 or over in a cohort sampled during active COVID-19. The CDR3 spells CASTPGPGVRAQYF. The DNA for the CDR3 is TGTGCCAGCACCCCAGGTCCGGGGGTCCGGGCCCAGTACTTC.